These T cell receptor beta chains were read from a single sample in a study of CD8 T cells in ankylosing spondylitis. Each CDR3 protein is one row after TCRdb ran MiXCR on the 5' RACE reads. Of hundreds of thousands of distinct CDR3 sequences in the sample, roughly an eighth were seen once. The sample was blood, either unsorted or a sorted T cell fraction (not recorded which). The receptors were gathered from a male donor with ankylosing spondylitis. CDR3s include the opening cysteine and the closing phenylalanine or tryptophan. The order of the fields is V gene, CDR3 protein.

>TRBV3-1
CASSQDMAGDRREQFF
>TRBV12-3/TRBV12-4
CASSGLAGGPSETQYF
>TRBV20-1
CSARDLVGGAGGTEAFF
>TRBV3-1
CASSQDLAGVSREQYF
>TRBV11-2
CASSFALSRGETQYF
>TRBV3-1
CASSPRGRDTEAFF
>TRBV7-6
CASSLSTFGTEAFF
>TRBV5-6
CASSGQRGDTGELFF
>TRBV19
CASSFIREDFTDTQYF
>TRBV5-1
CASSPGTGDYGYTF
>TRBV7-9
CASSLNSPDYTF
>TRBV20-1
CSATGRQETQYF
>TRBV20-1
CSASTGINYGYTF
>TRBV10-3
CAISESISGLRETQYF
>TRBV5-6
CASSLWTRGGYTDTQYF
>TRBV20-1
CSAWDRRGTDTQYF
>TRBV2
CASSEFGLAGETQYF
>TRBV15
CATSGRTSGYNEQFF
>TRBV27
CASRGTASSSYNEQFF
>TRBV24-1
CATSWTGDQETQYF
>TRBV29-1
CSVLLDRISYEQYF
>TRBV6-1
CASITSGLETYNEQYF
>TRBV20-1
CSATRQYLGYSNQPQHF
>TRBV4-1
CASSQNRDVSYEQYF
>TRBV20-1
CSAPKIAGDNEQFF
>TRBV6-1
CASRGGTSGLNYEQYF
>TRBV29-1
CSVEATVNYGYTF
>TRBV20-1
CSILGGGTEAFF
>TRBV20-1
CSSSRDESSGANVLTF
>TRBV20-1
CSARDSGRMNTEAFF
>TRBV2
CASSVVASNYGYTF
>TRBV12-3/TRBV12-4
CASNRQGVNTEAFF
>TRBV20-1
CSARLGVAGLEDTQYF
>TRBV10-3
CAIRGRAEGELFF
>TRBV30
CASSGLGGIEQFF
>TRBV29-1
CSVVQPLQETQYF
>TRBV4-1
CASSQVEGAEAFF
>TRBV6-1
CASKGIAGEAKNIQYF
>TRBV29-1
CSLFGTSGQETQYF
>TRBV5-6
CASSSTSGKQERTDTQYF
>TRBV7-8
CASSEVGYGNQPQHF
>TRBV5-6
CASSSTTGIREKLFF
>TRBV5-5
CASSSFGTGSTEAFF
>TRBV20-1
CSVGLAGANTGELFF
>TRBV12-3/TRBV12-4
CAIMDSGSGAEQYF
>TRBV10-2
CASSGLADEDEQFF
>TRBV2
CASSEYGSGPGNEQFF
>TRBV7-8
CASSFDVGMYEQFF
>TRBV3-1
CASRVGTSDYNEQFF
>TRBV5-5
CASSPGQGYYSNQPQHF
>TRBV5-1
CASRDGRTSTDTQYF
>TRBV12-3/TRBV12-4
CASRPDLASGYNEQFF
>TRBV10-3
CAITNLQGGYNEQFF
>TRBV14
CASSQMPGTGGTEAFF
>TRBV15
CATSRTLVRAEAFF